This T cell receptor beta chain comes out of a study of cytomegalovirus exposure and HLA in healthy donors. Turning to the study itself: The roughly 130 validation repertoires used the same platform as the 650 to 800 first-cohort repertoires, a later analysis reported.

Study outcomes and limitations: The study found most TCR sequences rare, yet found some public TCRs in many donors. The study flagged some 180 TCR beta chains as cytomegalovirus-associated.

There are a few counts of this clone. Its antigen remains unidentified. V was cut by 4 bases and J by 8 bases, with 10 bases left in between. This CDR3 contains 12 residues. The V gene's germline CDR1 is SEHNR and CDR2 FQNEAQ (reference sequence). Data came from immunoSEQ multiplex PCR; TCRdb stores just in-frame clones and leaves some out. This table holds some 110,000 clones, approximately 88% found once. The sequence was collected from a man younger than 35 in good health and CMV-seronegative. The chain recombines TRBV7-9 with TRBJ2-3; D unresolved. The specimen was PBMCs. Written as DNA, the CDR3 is TGTGCCAGCAGCTCTAACCTACGTACGCAGTATTTT. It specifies CASSSNLRTQYF.